This TCR beta chain was identified in a study of regulatory T cells in long-lasting Graves disease. Germline trimming cut 4 bases from V and 10 bases from J; bases unmatched to any gene: 15. The CDR3 runs to 15 residues. CDR1 and CDR2 from the germline V gene are GTSNPN and SVGIG (reference sequence). Time point: newly diagnosed GD, antithyroid drugs for less than 3 months. PBMCs were the source of the RNA used for TCR sequencing. Regarding the study as a whole: Newly diagnosed disease favored TRBV20-1 and TRBJ2-1 over persistent disease.

This clonotype was seen ten or more times. Its cognate antigen is unknown. Libraries of TCR beta came from iRepertoire HTBI primers plus Arm-PCR of CDR3 regions. MiXCR, run by TCRdb on the multiplex PCR reads, gives a single entry per CDR3 protein. The sample includes 400,000 to 500,000 distinct CDR3 sequences, approximately 16% of them seen just once. The data also belong to a second study, concerning T cells in Graves' hyperthyroidism and ophthalmopathy.

V and J are TRBV30 and TRBJ2-1, with 8 bases identical to TRBD2. This clonotype was sampled from a woman aged 40 to 50 with Graves disease. The sequences come from peripheral blood mononuclear cells (PBMCs), collected at new diagnosis, from a patient treated with antithyroid drugs. The CDR3 DNA reads as TGTGCCTGGACCCTAGGACTCGCGGGAGGAGGGGAGCAGTTCTTC. This encodes CAWTLGLAGGGEQFF.